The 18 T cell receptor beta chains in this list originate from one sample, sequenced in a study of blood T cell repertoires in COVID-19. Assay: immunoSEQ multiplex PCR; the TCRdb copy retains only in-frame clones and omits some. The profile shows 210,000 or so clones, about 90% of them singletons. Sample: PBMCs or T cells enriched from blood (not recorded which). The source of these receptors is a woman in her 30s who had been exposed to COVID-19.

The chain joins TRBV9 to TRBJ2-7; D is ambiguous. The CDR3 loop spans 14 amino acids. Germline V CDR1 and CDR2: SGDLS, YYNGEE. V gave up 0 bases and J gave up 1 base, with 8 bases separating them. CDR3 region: CASSVGGFSYEQYF. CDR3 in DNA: TGTGCCAGCAGCGTAGGCGGCTTTTCCTACGAGCAGTACTTC.

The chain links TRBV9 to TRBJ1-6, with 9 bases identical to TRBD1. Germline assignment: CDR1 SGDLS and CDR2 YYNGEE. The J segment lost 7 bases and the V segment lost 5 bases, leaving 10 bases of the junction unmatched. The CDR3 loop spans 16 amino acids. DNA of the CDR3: TGTGCCAGCAGTGGGTACTCCGGGACAGGGAATTCACCCCTCCACTTT. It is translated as CASSGYSGTGNSPLHF.

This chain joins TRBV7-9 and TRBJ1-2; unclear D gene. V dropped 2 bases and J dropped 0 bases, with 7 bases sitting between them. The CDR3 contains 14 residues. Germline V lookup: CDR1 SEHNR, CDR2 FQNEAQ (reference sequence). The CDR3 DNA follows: TGTGCCAGCAGCTTATCTGGAGCTAACTATGGCTACACCTTC. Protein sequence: CASSLSGANYGYTF.

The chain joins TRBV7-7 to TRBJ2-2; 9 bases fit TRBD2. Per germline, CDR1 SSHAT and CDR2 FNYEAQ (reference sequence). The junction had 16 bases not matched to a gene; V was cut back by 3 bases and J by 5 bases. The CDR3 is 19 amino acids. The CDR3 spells CASSFFPPTGGRVTGELFF. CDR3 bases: TGTGCCAGCAGCTTTTTCCCGCCGACTGGCGGGAGGGTTACCGGGGAGCTGTTTTTT.

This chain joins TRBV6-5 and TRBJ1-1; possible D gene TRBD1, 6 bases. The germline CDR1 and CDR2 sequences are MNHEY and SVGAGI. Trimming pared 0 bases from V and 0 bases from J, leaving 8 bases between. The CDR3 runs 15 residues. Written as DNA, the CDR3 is TGTGCCAGCAGTTACTCAGGGACACTGAACACTGAAGCTTTCTTT. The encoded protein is CASSYSGTLNTEAFF.

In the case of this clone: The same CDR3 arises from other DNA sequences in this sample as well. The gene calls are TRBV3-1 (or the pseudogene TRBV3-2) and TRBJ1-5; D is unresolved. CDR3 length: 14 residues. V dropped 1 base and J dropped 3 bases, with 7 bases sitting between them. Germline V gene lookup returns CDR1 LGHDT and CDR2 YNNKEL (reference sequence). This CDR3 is CASSQARSNQPQHF. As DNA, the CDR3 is TGTGCCAGCAGCCAAGCCAGGTCCAATCAGCCCCAGCATTTT.

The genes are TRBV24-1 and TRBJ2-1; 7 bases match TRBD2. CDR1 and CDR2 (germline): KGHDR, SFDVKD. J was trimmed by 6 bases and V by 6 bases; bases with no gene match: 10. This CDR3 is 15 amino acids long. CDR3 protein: CATSSGGIRVNEQFF. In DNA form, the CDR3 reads TGTGCCACCAGTTCGGGAGGTATACGGGTCAATGAGCAGTTCTTC.

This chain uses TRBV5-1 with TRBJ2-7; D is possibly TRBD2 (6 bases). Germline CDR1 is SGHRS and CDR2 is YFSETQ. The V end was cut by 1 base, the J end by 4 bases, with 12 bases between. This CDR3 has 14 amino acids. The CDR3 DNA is TGCGCCAGCAGCTTGACGGTTGGAGGGTACGAGCAGTACTTC. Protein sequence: CASSLTVGGYEQYF. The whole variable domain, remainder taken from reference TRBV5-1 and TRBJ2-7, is KAGVTQTPRYLIKTRGQQVTLSCSPISGHRSVSWYQQTPGQGLQFLFEYFSETQRNKGNFPGRFSGRQFSNSRSEMNVSTLELGDSALYLCASSLTVGGYEQYFGPGTRLTVT.

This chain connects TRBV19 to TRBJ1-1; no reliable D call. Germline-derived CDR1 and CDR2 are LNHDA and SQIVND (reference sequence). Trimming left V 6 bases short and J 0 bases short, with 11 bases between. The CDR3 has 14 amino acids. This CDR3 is CASSPSAVNTEAFF. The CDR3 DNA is TGTGCCAGTAGCCCAAGCGCAGTGAACACTGAAGCTTTCTTT.

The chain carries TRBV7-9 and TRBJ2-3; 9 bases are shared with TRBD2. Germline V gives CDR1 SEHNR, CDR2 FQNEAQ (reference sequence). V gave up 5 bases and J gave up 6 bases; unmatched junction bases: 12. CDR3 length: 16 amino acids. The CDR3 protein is CASSPPTSGRIDTQYF. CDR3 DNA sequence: TGTGCCAGCAGCCCCCCAACTAGCGGGCGGATTGATACGCAGTATTTT.

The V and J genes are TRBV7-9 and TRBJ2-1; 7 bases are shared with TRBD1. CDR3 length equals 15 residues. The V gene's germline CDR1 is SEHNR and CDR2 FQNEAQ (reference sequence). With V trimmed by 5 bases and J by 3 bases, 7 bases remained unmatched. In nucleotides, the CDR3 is TGTGCCAGCAGCAAGGGGGACAGACACTACAATGAGCAGTTCTTC. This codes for CASSKGDRHYNEQFF.

The CDR3 loop is CAWSPGTRGYEQYF. The CDR3 DNA reads as TGTGCCTGGAGTCCCGGGACTAGAGGGTACGAGCAGTACTTC. The rearrangement uses TRBV30 and TRBJ2-7, with TRBD2 matching over 8 bases. This CDR3 is built from 14 residues. CDR1 GTSNPN and CDR2 SVGIG come from the germline V gene (reference sequence). V gave up 2 bases and J gave up 4 bases; unmatched junction bases: 7.

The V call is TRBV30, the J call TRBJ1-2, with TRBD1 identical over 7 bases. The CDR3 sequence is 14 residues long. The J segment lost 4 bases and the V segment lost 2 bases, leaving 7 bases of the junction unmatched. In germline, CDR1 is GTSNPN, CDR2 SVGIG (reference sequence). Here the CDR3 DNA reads TGTGCCTGGAGTTGGGACAGCCCCATCTATGGCTACACCTTC. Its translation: CAWSWDSPIYGYTF.

The CDR3 loop reads CASNEQGGVTDTQYF. The CDR3 region has the DNA TGTGCCAGCAACGAACAGGGGGGAGTCACAGATACGCAGTATTTT. The chain employs TRBV3-1 (or the pseudogene TRBV3-2) and TRBJ2-3, with 8 bases identical to TRBD1. This CDR3 contains 15 residues. Germline CDR1 is LGHDT and CDR2 is YNNKEL (reference sequence). V lost 7 bases, J lost 2 bases, and 8 bases stayed unmatched.

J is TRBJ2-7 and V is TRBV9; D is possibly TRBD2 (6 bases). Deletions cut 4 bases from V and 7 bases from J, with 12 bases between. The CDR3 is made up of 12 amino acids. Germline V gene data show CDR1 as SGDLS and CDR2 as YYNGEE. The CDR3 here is CASSLEGGEQYF. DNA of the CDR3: TGTGCCAGCAGCCTTGAGGGAGGAGAGCAGTACTTC.

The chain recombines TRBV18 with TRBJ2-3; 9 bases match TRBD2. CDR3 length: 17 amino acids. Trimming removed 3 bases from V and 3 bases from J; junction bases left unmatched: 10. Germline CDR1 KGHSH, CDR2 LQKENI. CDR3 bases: TGTGCCAGCTCACCCGCCGTAGCGGGAGAGAAAACAGATACGCAGTATTTT. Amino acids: CASSPAVAGEKTDTQYF.

CDR3 nucleotides: TGTGCCAGCACCAAAACCGGGGAAGCGGGAAACTATGGCTACACCTTC. Encoded protein: CASTKTGEAGNYGYTF. V is TRBV3-1 (or the pseudogene TRBV3-2) and J is TRBJ1-2; D call uncertain. The CDR3 sequence is 16 residues long. Germline CDR1 and CDR2: LGHDT and YNNKEL (reference sequence). V shed 7 bases and J shed 2 bases, with 20 bases lying between them.

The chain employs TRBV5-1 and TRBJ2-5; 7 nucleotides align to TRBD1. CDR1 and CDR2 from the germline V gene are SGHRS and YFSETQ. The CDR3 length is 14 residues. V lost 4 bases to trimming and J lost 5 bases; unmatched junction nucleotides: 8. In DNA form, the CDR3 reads TGCGCCAGCAGCCGACAGGGTAACGTGGAGACCCAGTACTTC. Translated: CASSRQGNVETQYF.